One and the same sample provided the 8 T cell receptor beta chains below, sequenced in a study of regulatory T cells in long-lasting Graves disease. Relying on iRepertoire HTBI primers and Arm-PCR of CDR3 regions, the team built TCR beta libraries. TCRdb re-analysed the multiplex PCR reads in MiXCR, keeping a single row per CDR3 protein. The table lists 400,000 to 450,000 distinct CDR3 sequences, roughly a quarter of them singletons, with about a quarter in the top ten. The sample's time point: persistent/refractory GD, antithyroid drugs over 5 years with positive TRAb. The TCR library was prepared using RNA isolated from PBMCs. Sequencing used peripheral blood mononuclear cells (PBMCs), obtained when the disease was refractory, from a patient treated with antithyroid drugs. These receptors were obtained from a female donor with Graves disease.

The V call is TRBV7-8, the J call TRBJ2-6; 7 positions match TRBD1. In germline, CDR1 is SGHVS, CDR2 FQNEAQ. The ends lost 2 bases at V and 3 bases at J; junction bases unmatched: 10. CDR3 length: 18 residues. CDR3 in DNA: TGTGCCAGCAGCTTAAAACCAGGGGGTTCTTATGGGGCCAACGTCCTGACTTTC. It translates to CASSLKPGGSYGANVLTF.

Only a few counts were recorded for this clonotype. J is TRBJ2-5 and V is TRBV7-2; 8 nucleotides match TRBD1. Germline V CDR1 and CDR2: SGHTA, FQGNSA. The CDR3 totals 15 residues. Trimming took 2 bases from V and 2 from J; bases not matched to a gene: 4. The CDR3 bases are TGTGCCAGCAGCTTACAGGGGGCAGTACAAGAGACCCAGTACTTC. Translation gives CASSLQGAVQETQYF.

To note about this clonotype: The junction differs from germline at one of its ends, possibly a read error. The chain recombines TRBV5-4 with TRBJ1-1; 9 nucleotides line up with TRBD1. Germline CDR1 SGHNT, CDR2 YYREEE (reference sequence). This CDR3 has 16 amino acids. CDR3 sequence reads: CVSSLVGQGSNTEAFF. The CDR3 DNA reads TGTGTCAGCAGCTTGGTTGGACAGGGGTCGAACACTGAAGCTTTCTTT.

This clonotype showed up many times. The chain has TRBV11-2 and TRBJ1-1; D gene ambiguous. The CDR3 totals 13 residues. Looked up from germline, CDR1 is SGHAT and CDR2 is FQNNGV. The V end was cut by 1 base, the J end by 5 bases, with 8 bases between. The CDR3 is CASSLVRETEAFF. CDR3 nucleotide sequence: TGTGCCAGCAGCTTAGTCCGGGAGACTGAAGCTTTCTTT.

At least ten counts were recorded for this clonotype. The chain couples TRBV7-2 to TRBJ2-7; D not resolved. In germline, CDR1 is SGHTA, CDR2 FQGNSA. Trimming left V 5 bases short and J 6 bases short, with 17 bases between. There are 14 residues in the CDR3. CDR3 amino acids: CASSPYAPSIEQYF. CDR3 in DNA: TGTGCCAGCAGCCCTTATGCACCCTCCATCGAGCAGTACTTC.

This clonotype occurred a few times. The J gene is TRBJ1-2, the V gene TRBV4-1; D is unresolved. CDR1 is MGHRA and CDR2 is YSYEKL in the germline V gene. This CDR3 region has 12 residues. The germline V and J ends were trimmed by 0 bases and 8 bases, with 7 bases remaining between them. CDR3 in amino acids: CASSQEAWGYTF. The CDR3 DNA reads as TGCGCCAGCAGCCAAGAGGCATGGGGCTACACCTTC.

The V and J genes are TRBV10-3 and TRBJ2-1; 9 bases are shared with TRBD2. CDR1 and CDR2 (germline): ENHRY, SYGVKD. Trimming took 6 bases from V and 0 from J; bases not matched to a gene: 15. This CDR3 spans 19 amino acids. The CDR3 DNA reads TGTGCCATCAGCACCATAGCGGGAGTGATCGGGGGCTCCTACAATGAGCAGTTCTTC. It yields the protein CAISTIAGVIGGSYNEQFF.

V usage is TRBV19 and J usage is TRBJ2-2; D is possibly TRBD1 (5 bases). The germline CDR1 and CDR2 sequences are LNHDA and SQIVND (reference sequence). V was clipped by 4 bases and J by 8 bases, with 14 bases between them. This CDR3 has 14 amino acids. The CDR3 DNA is TGTGCCAGTAGTAGTGACGGTAACAGGGGGGAGCTGTTTTTT. It encodes CASSSDGNRGELFF. Full variable domain (rest looked up from reference TRBV19 and TRBJ2-2): DGGITQSPKYLFRKEGQNVTLSCEQNLNHDAMYWYRQDPGQGLRLIYYSQIVNDFQKGDIAEGYSVSREKKESFPLTVTSAQKNPTAFYLCASSSDGNRGELFFGEGSRLTVL.